This is a list of T cell receptor beta chains from one sample in a study of OX40 agonist ivuxolimab in advanced cancers. Some clones are missing from TCRdb's copy, which holds only in-frame ones; the method was immunoSEQ multiplex PCR. Of over 60,000 clones listed, approximately 81% were seen once; the top ten hold approximately 2%. The sample consisted of CD4+ or CD8+ T cells sorted from blood, taken in a trial of the OX40 agonist ivuxolimab. The source of these receptors is an adult with an advanced solid tumor such as melanoma, head and neck, liver or kidney cancer. Both conserved end residues are part of each CDR3. The order of the fields is clone size, D gene, CDR3 length, J gene, V gene, CDR3 DNA, CDR3 protein. D genes are given only for firm matches. The size of a clone is reported for some rows only, either as once, few or many, or as a class for expanded clones.

clone_size: few
d_call: .
cdr3_length: 15
j_call: TRBJ1-5
v_call: TRBV27
cdr3_nt: TGTGCCAGCAGTTTTTCAGGGGAGGGCAATCAGCCCCAGCATTTT
cdr3_aa: CASSFSGEGNQPQHF

clone_size: .
d_call: TRBD2
cdr3_length: 17
j_call: TRBJ2-1
v_call: TRBV4-2
cdr3_nt: TGTGCCAGCAGCCAGGGTCGGGGTAGCGGGAGGGCCGGTGAGCAGTTCTTC
cdr3_aa: CASSQGRGSGRAGEQFF

clone_size: few
d_call: TRBD2
cdr3_length: 17
j_call: TRBJ2-2
v_call: TRBV9
cdr3_nt: TGTGCCAGCAGCCGGACGGGACTAGCGGGAGTTTCCGGGGAGCTGTTTTTT
cdr3_aa: CASSRTGLAGVSGELFF

clone_size: .
d_call: TRBD1
cdr3_length: 15
j_call: TRBJ1-2
v_call: TRBV5-4
cdr3_nt: TGTGCCAGCAGCCGTATCATGGACAGGGCTTTTAGCTACACCTTC
cdr3_aa: CASSRIMDRAFSYTF

clone_size: .
d_call: .
cdr3_length: 15
j_call: TRBJ2-6
v_call: TRBV11-2
cdr3_nt: TGTGCCAGCAGCAATAGCGGCTCTGGGGCCAACGTCCTGACTTTC
cdr3_aa: CASSNSGSGANVLTF

clone_size: few
d_call: .
cdr3_length: 15
j_call: TRBJ1-3
v_call: TRBV11-3
cdr3_nt: TGTGCCAGCAGCTTAACTTATGGGAACGGAAACACCATATATTTT
cdr3_aa: CASSLTYGNGNTIYF

clone_size: .
d_call: .
cdr3_length: 19
j_call: TRBJ1-2
v_call: TRBV29-1
cdr3_nt: TGCAGCGTTGAAGAATGGGTCCCCCGGAACGGTATTCCCCACTATGGCTACACCTTC
cdr3_aa: CSVEEWVPRNGIPHYGYTF

clone_size: .
d_call: .
cdr3_length: 16
j_call: TRBJ1-4
v_call: TRBV5-6
cdr3_nt: TGTGCCAGCAGCTCGGGGGGGCGGACAGTTAATGAAAAACTGTTTTTT
cdr3_aa: CASSSGGRTVNEKLFF

clone_size: few
d_call: .
cdr3_length: 14
j_call: TRBJ1-5
v_call: TRBV18
cdr3_nt: TGTGCCAGCTCACCACGCGAGGGCGAGCGGCCCCAGCATTTT
cdr3_aa: CASSPREGERPQHF

clone_size: .
d_call: .
cdr3_length: 13
j_call: TRBJ2-2
v_call: TRBV6-1
cdr3_nt: TGTGCCAGCAGTGAACGGGCACCCGGGGAGCTGTTTTTT
cdr3_aa: CASSERAPGELFF

clone_size: once
d_call: TRBD2
cdr3_length: 19
j_call: TRBJ2-1
v_call: TRBV4-2
cdr3_nt: TGTGCCAGCAGCCCGGAAAAGAAGGGACTAGCGGGCCCGACCTATGAGCAGTTCTTC
cdr3_aa: CASSPEKKGLAGPTYEQFF

clone_size: .
d_call: .
cdr3_length: 15
j_call: TRBJ1-4
v_call: TRBV6-5
cdr3_nt: TGTGCCAGCAGTGCCAATCAGGGGCGGGATGAAAAACTGTTTTTT
cdr3_aa: CASSANQGRDEKLFF

clone_size: .
d_call: .
cdr3_length: 13
j_call: TRBJ1-2
v_call: TRBV27
cdr3_nt: TGTGCCAGCAGTTCTCGAACAGGCTATGGCTACACCTTC
cdr3_aa: CASSSRTGYGYTF

clone_size: .
d_call: .
cdr3_length: 17
j_call: TRBJ1-2
v_call: TRBV21-1
cdr3_nt: TGTGCCAGCAGCAAAGGCGGAACAGGGCGGAAGGCGGAGGGCTACACCTTC
cdr3_aa: CASSKGGTGRKAEGYTF

clone_size: .
d_call: TRBD2
cdr3_length: 14
j_call: TRBJ2-3
v_call: TRBV11-2
cdr3_nt: TGTGCCAGCAGTACTAGCGGGTTCACAGATACGCAGTATTTT
cdr3_aa: CASSTSGFTDTQYF

clone_size: .
d_call: .
cdr3_length: 14
j_call: TRBJ1-1
v_call: TRBV9
cdr3_nt: TGTGCCAGCAGCAAAGACATTCAGAACACTGAAGCTTTCTTT
cdr3_aa: CASSKDIQNTEAFF

clone_size: .
d_call: .
cdr3_length: 13
j_call: TRBJ1-5
v_call: TRBV25-1
cdr3_nt: TGTGCCAGCAGTTACGGGGCTAGTCAGCCCCAGCATTTT
cdr3_aa: CASSYGASQPQHF

clone_size: few
d_call: .
cdr3_length: 16
j_call: TRBJ2-1
v_call: TRBV27
cdr3_nt: TGTGCCAGCAGTACAGCGCGGGACCAGGCCTACAATGAGCAGTTCTTC
cdr3_aa: CASSTARDQAYNEQFF

clone_size: once
d_call: TRBD1
cdr3_length: 12
j_call: TRBJ1-2
v_call: TRBV29-1
cdr3_nt: TGCAGCGTGGGACAGCCTAACTATGGCTACACCTTC
cdr3_aa: CSVGQPNYGYTF

clone_size: .
d_call: TRBD1
cdr3_length: 14
j_call: TRBJ1-2
v_call: TRBV5-1
cdr3_nt: TGCGCCAGCAGCTTGGTCAGGGGGCAAGAAGGCTACACCTTC
cdr3_aa: CASSLVRGQEGYTF

clone_size: .
d_call: .
cdr3_length: 13
j_call: TRBJ1-5
v_call: TRBV14
cdr3_nt: TGTGCCAGCAGCCCGGGGTTTGGTCAGCCCCAGCATTTT
cdr3_aa: CASSPGFGQPQHF

clone_size: medium-sized
d_call: .
cdr3_length: 15
j_call: TRBJ2-2
v_call: TRBV4-1
cdr3_nt: TGCGCCAGCAGCCATAGGGCACAGACTGTCGGGGAGCTGTTTTTT
cdr3_aa: CASSHRAQTVGELFF

clone_size: once
d_call: .
cdr3_length: 14
j_call: TRBJ1-2
v_call: TRBV2
cdr3_nt: TGTGCCAGCAGTGATCAGGGAGAGAGCTATGGCTACACCTTC
cdr3_aa: CASSDQGESYGYTF

clone_size: .
d_call: TRBD2
cdr3_length: 16
j_call: TRBJ2-5
v_call: TRBV6-5
cdr3_nt: TGTGCCAGCAGTTACATCCCAGGACTAGCGCTAGAGACCCAGTACTTC
cdr3_aa: CASSYIPGLALETQYF

clone_size: .
d_call: .
cdr3_length: 12
j_call: TRBJ1-4
v_call: TRBV29-1
cdr3_nt: TGCAGCGTTGAAGGGGGGAATGAAAAACTGTTTTTT
cdr3_aa: CSVEGGNEKLFF

clone_size: .
d_call: .
cdr3_length: 14
j_call: TRBJ1-2
v_call: TRBV5-1
cdr3_nt: TGCGCCAGCAGCTTGGGAACAGGGTTCTATGGCTACACCTTC
cdr3_aa: CASSLGTGFYGYTF

clone_size: .
d_call: TRBD1
cdr3_length: 13
j_call: TRBJ1-2
v_call: TRBV5-6
cdr3_nt: TGTGCCAGCAGCTTGCGACAGGGAGGGGGCTACACCTTC
cdr3_aa: CASSLRQGGGYTF

clone_size: .
d_call: TRBD1
cdr3_length: 13
j_call: TRBJ1-1
v_call: TRBV5-1
cdr3_nt: TGCGCCAGCAGCCAACAGGGGCCCACTGAAGCTTTCTTT
cdr3_aa: CASSQQGPTEAFF

clone_size: .
d_call: .
cdr3_length: 15
j_call: TRBJ1-1
v_call: TRBV7-2
cdr3_nt: TGTGCCAGCAGCTTAGTAGGTACAGGGTATACTGAAGCTTTCTTT
cdr3_aa: CASSLVGTGYTEAFF

clone_size: few
d_call: .
cdr3_length: 18
j_call: TRBJ2-1
v_call: TRBV11-3
cdr3_nt: TGTGCCAGCAGCTTAGTGAGATTAGCAGGGAGTGCCTACAATGAGCAGTTCTTC
cdr3_aa: CASSLVRLAGSAYNEQFF

clone_size: .
d_call: TRBD1
cdr3_length: 15
j_call: TRBJ1-4
v_call: TRBV2
cdr3_nt: TGTGCCAGCAGTGACCCGGGACAGGGACGGGAAAAACTGTTTTTT
cdr3_aa: CASSDPGQGREKLFF

clone_size: .
d_call: .
cdr3_length: 13
j_call: TRBJ1-2
v_call: TRBV7-2
cdr3_nt: TGTGCCAGCAGCCCCCGCGAGGGGTATGGCTACACCTTC
cdr3_aa: CASSPREGYGYTF

clone_size: .
d_call: TRBD1
cdr3_length: 14
j_call: TRBJ2-7
v_call: TRBV6-5
cdr3_nt: TGTGCCAGCAGTTTGGGACAGGACTCCTACGAGCAGTACTTC
cdr3_aa: CASSLGQDSYEQYF

clone_size: .
d_call: .
cdr3_length: 19
j_call: TRBJ1-6
v_call: TRBV19
cdr3_nt: TGTGCCAGTAGTAGAACCTCTCTTAACTGGAGCTCCTATAATTCACCCCTCCACTTT
cdr3_aa: CASSRTSLNWSSYNSPLHF

clone_size: .
d_call: TRBD2
cdr3_length: 16
j_call: TRBJ2-1
v_call: TRBV5-4
cdr3_nt: TGTGCCAGCAGCTCGGCCGGGACTAGCGGGACCCAAAAGCAGTTCTTC
cdr3_aa: CASSSAGTSGTQKQFF

clone_size: .
d_call: .
cdr3_length: 14
j_call: TRBJ2-4
v_call: TRBV5-5
cdr3_nt: TGTGCCAGCAGCTTGCGGACGGGTCCGGACATTCAGTACTTC
cdr3_aa: CASSLRTGPDIQYF

clone_size: .
d_call: TRBD1
cdr3_length: 15
j_call: TRBJ2-7
v_call: TRBV19
cdr3_nt: TGTGCCAGTAGTATCCAGGGGGCCCCCTCGTCTGAGCAGTACTTC
cdr3_aa: CASSIQGAPSSEQYF

clone_size: few
d_call: TRBD2
cdr3_length: 15
j_call: TRBJ2-1
v_call: TRBV5-1
cdr3_nt: TGCGCCAGCAGCTTGGGCGGGAGCGCTTACAATGAGCAGTTCTTC
cdr3_aa: CASSLGGSAYNEQFF

clone_size: .
d_call: .
cdr3_length: 17
j_call: TRBJ2-5
v_call: TRBV11-3
cdr3_nt: TGTGCCAGCAGACCTAACCGCGGCGGGGCTACGCGAGAGACCCAGTACTTC
cdr3_aa: CASRPNRGGATRETQYF

clone_size: .
d_call: .
cdr3_length: 14
j_call: TRBJ2-7
v_call: TRBV15
cdr3_nt: TGTGCCACCAGCAGAGATCGGGCGGCGTTCGAGCAGTACTTC
cdr3_aa: CATSRDRAAFEQYF

clone_size: .
d_call: .
cdr3_length: 15
j_call: TRBJ2-7
v_call: TRBV6-5
cdr3_nt: TGTGCCAGCACACTAAACGCGTTAGGCGGCTACGAGCAGTACTTC
cdr3_aa: CASTLNALGGYEQYF

clone_size: .
d_call: .
cdr3_length: 15
j_call: TRBJ2-1
v_call: TRBV5-6
cdr3_nt: TGTGCCAGCAGCTTGGATGGGACGACCTACAATGAGCAGTTCTTC
cdr3_aa: CASSLDGTTYNEQFF

clone_size: .
d_call: .
cdr3_length: 15
j_call: TRBJ1-3
v_call: TRBV18
cdr3_nt: TGTGCCAGCTCACCGGGAGTCGACTCTGGAAACACCATATATTTT
cdr3_aa: CASSPGVDSGNTIYF

clone_size: .
d_call: .
cdr3_length: 13
j_call: TRBJ2-5
v_call: TRBV6-6
cdr3_nt: TGTGCCACAAGTGGGGCCGGGAAAGAGACCCAGTACTTC
cdr3_aa: CATSGAGKETQYF

clone_size: .
d_call: .
cdr3_length: 14
j_call: TRBJ2-6
v_call: TRBV2
cdr3_nt: TGTGCCAGCAGCGAGTTCTCTGGGGCCAACGTCCTGACTTTC
cdr3_aa: CASSEFSGANVLTF

clone_size: .
d_call: .
cdr3_length: 13
j_call: TRBJ1-5
v_call: TRBV19
cdr3_nt: TGTGCCAGTAGCGGGGGGGGAACTACGCCCCAGCATTTT
cdr3_aa: CASSGGGTTPQHF

clone_size: many
d_call: .
cdr3_length: 14
j_call: TRBJ1-1
v_call: TRBV2
cdr3_nt: TGTGCCAGCTTTTCAGGGGAAAGACGAACTGAAGCTTTCTTT
cdr3_aa: CASFSGERRTEAFF